Listed below are T cell receptor beta chains from one sample, sequenced in a study of cytomegalovirus exposure and HLA in healthy donors. Data came from immunoSEQ multiplex PCR; TCRdb stores just in-frame clones and leaves some out. The sample lists 200,000 or so clones; 65% to 85% were seen once. The sequencing input was PBMCs. The receptor source for this set is a woman in her thirties in good health and CMV-seropositive. The CDR3 runs from the conserved cysteine through the conserved F or W. A D gene is named only where the DNA matches it firmly. Expanded clones get a size class; other rows say once, few or many, or leave the size out.

TGTGCCAGCACCCTCGGGACAGGGGGCGGTCAGCCCCAGCATTTT	CASTLGTGGGQPQHF	TRBV28	TRBJ1-5	TRBD1	-
TGTGCCGCCCGACCTCCGGGACAGGGAAACATTCAGTACTTC	CAARPPGQGNIQYF	TRBV28	TRBJ2-4	TRBD1	once
TGCGCCAGCAGCCAAGTTTCTGGGAGTTGGACCCAGTACTTC	CASSQVSGSWTQYF	TRBV4-1	TRBJ2-5	-	-
TGTGCCAGCAGCTTAGCGGGGGCTCCGAACACTGAAGCTTTCTTT	CASSLAGAPNTEAFF	TRBV7-2	TRBJ1-1	-	-
TGTGCCAGCAGCTTTCTGGGAGTATCTGAAGCTTTCTTT	CASSFLGVSEAFF	TRBV13	TRBJ1-1	-	-
TGTGCCAGCAGGCGGACTGTCCTGAGCTCCTACAATGAGCAGTTCTTC	CASRRTVLSSYNEQFF	TRBV28	TRBJ2-1	-	-
TGTGCCAGCAGCGTATACGAGGGGGTGAGGGATAGAACTAATGAAAAACTGTTTTTT	CASSVYEGVRDRTNEKLFF	TRBV7-9	TRBJ1-4	-	-
TGTGCCAGCAGCTTTGGAGTGGCCTACGAGCAGTACTTC	CASSFGVAYEQYF	TRBV5-4	TRBJ2-7	-	-
TGTGCCAGCAGCGAGAGTGCAACAGAACTCAGGGTTGGCTACACCTTC	CASSESATELRVGYTF	TRBV7-9	TRBJ1-2	-	-
TGCGCCAGCAGCTTAGAGGGGACAAGGGCCGAAAAACTGTTTTTT	CASSLEGTRAEKLFF	TRBV5-1	TRBJ1-4	-	-
TGTGCCGGGGGGGAGGACATTCAGTACTTC	CAGGEDIQYF	TRBV28	TRBJ2-4	TRBD2	-
TGTGCCAGCGGGCCAACCGGGGAGCTGTTTTTT	CASGPTGELFF	TRBV27	TRBJ2-2	-	-
TGCGCCAGCAGCCATTCAGCGAGGGAGACCCAGTACTTC	CASSHSARETQYF	TRBV4-3	TRBJ2-5	-	few
TGTGCCAGCAGCTTGCGCGGGAGCAGCGACGAGCAGTACTTC	CASSLRGSSDEQYF	TRBV5-4	TRBJ2-7	TRBD2	-
TGTGCCAGTAGTATACGGCAGGGGTATGAAAAACTGTTTTTT	CASSIRQGYEKLFF	TRBV19	TRBJ1-4	-	few
TGTGCCATCAGTGTACAGGGCAATCAGCCCCAGCATTTT	CAISVQGNQPQHF	TRBV10-3	TRBJ1-5	-	-
TGTGCCAGCGCACAGGGGGCTAGGACAGATACGCAGTATTTT	CASAQGARTDTQYF	TRBV9	TRBJ2-3	TRBD1	-
TGTGCCAGTGTATCAGGCGAAGCTTTCTTT	CASVSGEAFF	TRBV28	TRBJ1-1	-	once
TGTGCCAGCAGCTTGGAGGTAGCGGGGTTCGGGGAGCTGTTTTTT	CASSLEVAGFGELFF	TRBV5-4	TRBJ2-2	TRBD2	-
TGTGCCAGCAGTGCCCCTTCTCTAGAGACCTCTGGCTACACCTTC	CASSAPSLETSGYTF	TRBV2	TRBJ1-2	-	-
TGTGCCAGCGGGAACAGCGGGATCCCCTACGAGCAGTACTTC	CASGNSGIPYEQYF	TRBV2	TRBJ2-7	TRBD2	-
TGTGCCAGTAGCCCAGAGACAGGGGGCTGGCAGCCCCAGCATTTT	CASSPETGGWQPQHF	TRBV19	TRBJ1-5	TRBD1	once
TGTGCCAGCAGTCCCCAGGGAAAAGCTAATGAAAAACTGTTTTTT	CASSPQGKANEKLFF	TRBV6-5	TRBJ1-4	-	-
TGTGCCACACGGGGAGGCAACAATGAGCAGTTCTTC	CATRGGNNEQFF	TRBV7-9	TRBJ2-1	-	-
TGTGCCAGTAGTGCAGGACTAGGGGGACTGGGGGCCAAAAACATTCAGTACTTC	CASSAGLGGLGAKNIQYF	TRBV19	TRBJ2-4	-	-
TGCGCCAGCAGCCAAATGGGACAGGGGGACTATGGCTACACCTTC	CASSQMGQGDYGYTF	TRBV4-1	TRBJ1-2	TRBD1	-
TGTGCCAGCAGCTTGGGTACCGGCGGGTTGAGCTCCTACGAGCAGTACTTC	CASSLGTGGLSSYEQYF	TRBV5-8	TRBJ2-7	-	-
TGTGCCAGCGGAGCGTTCTCCGAGCAGTACTTC	CASGAFSEQYF	TRBV25-1	TRBJ2-7	-	-
TGTGCCAGCAGTATCGGGACATCCGGGGAGCTGTTTTTT	CASSIGTSGELFF	TRBV27	TRBJ2-2	-	-
TGTGCCAGCACCCTACTCCGTGGGACAGGGGCCTACGAGCAGTACTTC	CASTLLRGTGAYEQYF	TRBV2	TRBJ2-7	TRBD1	-
TGTGCCATCAGAGGGACAGCTCAAGAGACCCAGTACTTC	CAIRGTAQETQYF	TRBV10-3	TRBJ2-5	TRBD1	few
TGTGCCAGCAGTTACTCGAAATGGGACAACGAGCAGTACTTC	CASSYSKWDNEQYF	TRBV6-5	TRBJ2-7	-	-
TGTGCCAGCAGTGTAACAGGGAAAAACACCGGGGAGCTGTTTTTT	CASSVTGKNTGELFF	TRBV6-4	TRBJ2-2	-	-
TGCGCCAGCAGCCCCGGACTAGCGGGGGGAATTCTTTCCTACGAGCAGTACTTC	CASSPGLAGGILSYEQYF	TRBV5-1	TRBJ2-7	TRBD2	-
TGTGCCATCAGTGAGTCAAGGGGGAACACCGAAGCTTTCTTT	CAISESRGNTEAFF	TRBV10-3	TRBJ1-1	-	once
TGTGCCAGCTCACCATGGGCGAGCTCTGGGGCCAACGTCCTGACTTTC	CASSPWASSGANVLTF	TRBV18	TRBJ2-6	-	once
TGTGCCAGCCTCTCGTCCAGGGCGAACACCGGGGAGCTGTTTTTT	CASLSSRANTGELFF	TRBV6-6	TRBJ2-2	-	-